A selection of T cell receptor beta chains follows, all from one sample in a study of T cells expressing NK-cell markers. TCRdb re-called the 5' RACE reads and gives one entry per CDR3 protein, without DNA. This sample's clone table lists approximately 550,000 distinct CDR3 sequences. Material for sequencing was blood T cells: a sorted CD56 or NKG2C T cell subset, CD4+ or CD8+ T cells, or bulk PBMC T cells (not recorded which). All receptors come from a man aged 18 to 30 in good health. CDR3s include the opening cysteine and the closing phenylalanine or tryptophan.

j_call: TRBJ2-7
cdr3_length: 14
v_call: TRBV6-2/TRBV6-3
cdr3_aa: CASSRLALSYEQYF

j_call: TRBJ2-1
cdr3_length: 14
v_call: TRBV24-1
cdr3_aa: CATSTSGSYNEQFF

j_call: TRBJ1-4
cdr3_length: 13
v_call: TRBV3-1
cdr3_aa: CASSQVRSEKLFF

j_call: TRBJ2-1
cdr3_length: 16
v_call: TRBV9
cdr3_aa: CASSVGSSERNNEQFF

j_call: TRBJ2-4
cdr3_length: 15
v_call: TRBV12-3/TRBV12-4
cdr3_aa: CASSLDRTERGIQYF

j_call: TRBJ1-6
cdr3_length: 16
v_call: TRBV6-5
cdr3_aa: CASSWQGSSYNSPLHF

j_call: TRBJ2-5
cdr3_length: 16
v_call: TRBV14
cdr3_aa: CASSQALPGAQETQYF

j_call: TRBJ2-5
cdr3_length: 16
v_call: TRBV7-9
cdr3_aa: CASRPRTGDGQETQYF

j_call: TRBJ2-2
cdr3_length: 17
v_call: TRBV4-3
cdr3_aa: CASSRNSGTGLLGELFF

j_call: TRBJ2-4
cdr3_length: 12
v_call: TRBV18
cdr3_aa: CASSPGTNIQYF

j_call: TRBJ2-6
cdr3_length: 16
v_call: TRBV20-1
cdr3_aa: CSASVQGNSGANVLTF

j_call: TRBJ2-7
cdr3_length: 16
v_call: TRBV5-1
cdr3_aa: CASSLGRWQETYEQYF

j_call: TRBJ2-2
cdr3_length: 16
v_call: TRBV9
cdr3_aa: CASSVLAGVGTGELFF

j_call: TRBJ1-2
cdr3_length: 12
v_call: TRBV6-6
cdr3_aa: CASTTRMDGYTF

j_call: TRBJ1-1
cdr3_length: 16
v_call: TRBV18
cdr3_aa: CASSHRDRVGGTEAFF

j_call: TRBJ2-5
cdr3_length: 16
v_call: TRBV7-2
cdr3_aa: CASSPRRDRGSETQYF

j_call: TRBJ2-7
cdr3_length: 14
v_call: TRBV12-3/TRBV12-4
cdr3_aa: CASSLSGGPWEQYF

j_call: TRBJ1-3
cdr3_length: 12
v_call: TRBV6-2/TRBV6-3
cdr3_aa: CASSYDGNTIYF

j_call: TRBJ2-3
cdr3_length: 14
v_call: TRBV20-1
cdr3_aa: CSASASRGSDTQYF

j_call: TRBJ2-1
cdr3_length: 16
v_call: TRBV7-9
cdr3_aa: CASTRLGREIYNEQFF

j_call: TRBJ2-7
cdr3_length: 16
v_call: TRBV10-3
cdr3_aa: CAISEGTSGSRYEQYF

j_call: TRBJ2-2
cdr3_length: 15
v_call: TRBV5-1
cdr3_aa: CASSSKTPTGRELFF

j_call: TRBJ1-6
cdr3_length: 14
v_call: TRBV6-2/TRBV6-3
cdr3_aa: CASRKDRVDSPLHF

j_call: TRBJ1-2
cdr3_length: 15
v_call: TRBV5-1
cdr3_aa: CASSASTGTNYGYTF

j_call: TRBJ2-3
cdr3_length: 13
v_call: TRBV12-3/TRBV12-4
cdr3_aa: CASSLNLWDTQYF

j_call: TRBJ2-1
cdr3_length: 15
v_call: TRBV20-1
cdr3_aa: CSARDHLSRWDEQFF

j_call: TRBJ1-5
cdr3_length: 15
v_call: TRBV5-1
cdr3_aa: CASSPGPPSNQPQHF

j_call: TRBJ2-7
cdr3_length: 15
v_call: TRBV7-9
cdr3_aa: CASSSPQSRSYEQYF

j_call: TRBJ2-1
cdr3_length: 14
v_call: TRBV20-1
cdr3_aa: CSALSVLSYNEQFF

j_call: TRBJ2-6
cdr3_length: 15
v_call: TRBV27
cdr3_aa: CASTMGGSGANVLTF

j_call: TRBJ1-2
cdr3_length: 15
v_call: TRBV4-3
cdr3_aa: CASSREDSSDYGYTF

j_call: TRBJ2-3
cdr3_length: 22
v_call: TRBV3-1
cdr3_aa: CASSQEVLLAGKGKTRTDTQYF

j_call: TRBJ1-6
cdr3_length: 15
v_call: TRBV6-5
cdr3_aa: CASSYSQGASSPLHF

j_call: TRBJ1-2
cdr3_length: 16
v_call: TRBV12-3/TRBV12-4
cdr3_aa: CASSWEQDQANYGYTF

j_call: TRBJ1-6
cdr3_length: 14
v_call: TRBV3-1
cdr3_aa: CASSYRENNSPLHF

j_call: TRBJ2-1
cdr3_length: 15
v_call: TRBV29-1
cdr3_aa: CSVEDVAGGNNEQFF

j_call: TRBJ2-3
cdr3_length: 14
v_call: TRBV10-3
cdr3_aa: CAISELMIPDTQYF

j_call: TRBJ2-7
cdr3_length: 15
v_call: TRBV20-1
cdr3_aa: CSARNLAADSYEQYF

j_call: TRBJ1-5
cdr3_length: 20
v_call: TRBV12-3/TRBV12-4
cdr3_aa: CASSLARVVARRDSNQPQHF

j_call: TRBJ2-2
cdr3_length: 16
v_call: TRBV2
cdr3_aa: CASSGGRARVTGELFF

j_call: TRBJ2-1
cdr3_length: 13
v_call: TRBV20-1
cdr3_aa: CSARDRGPFEQFF